This TCR beta chain was captured by sequencing in a study of T cell responses to AZD1222 COVID-19 vaccine. The data were produced by immunoSEQ multiplex PCR, yet TCRdb's version contains in-frame clones alone and is incomplete. The sample lists 120,000 to 150,000 clones, approximately 93% occurring once. Worth noting for this clone: As yet, its antigen is unknown.

The study, taken as a whole, reports: White British ancestry dominated among donors, who included more females, and clonal diversity was possibly underestimated.

The CDR3 has 13 residues. Germline assignment: CDR1 LNHDA and CDR2 SQIVND (reference sequence). V dropped 4 bases and J dropped 5 bases, with 11 bases sitting between them. This sequence was found in an adult in good health. The sample was peripheral blood, taken on day 0 of MenACWY control vaccination. The chain joins TRBV19 to TRBJ2-5, with D perhaps matching TRBD2 (5 bases). The CDR3 protein is CASSTGRGETQYF. CDR3 nucleotide sequence: TGTGCCAGTAGTACGGGCCGCGGGGAGACCCAGTACTTC.